A selection of T cell receptor beta chains follows, all from one sample in a study of metastatic and nonmetastatic thyroid tumors. TCRdb re-called clones via MiXCR from the PCR reads. The table lists some 55,000 clones, just under 30% of them singletons, with less than 20% in the top ten. Sequencing was done on a sample of blood. All receptors come from a female donor with papillary thyroid cancer or a benign thyroid nodule (not recorded which). Some clones in this sample may be carry-over from other donors' samples. CDR3s include the opening cysteine and the closing phenylalanine or tryptophan.

V gene,CDR3 protein
TRBV12-3/TRBV12-4,CASSFRDMGYGYTF
TRBV6-5,CASSYSRSTYGYTF
TRBV29-1,CSVGDRYQETQYF
TRBV7-8,CASSRLNNEQFF
TRBV4-3,CASSEDRNTGELFF
TRBV29-1,CSVDSYQGANTEAFF
TRBV7-9,CASSLTDSPLHF
TRBV13,CASSLWSQAGTGELFF
TRBV6-1,CASSTGALMKKLFF
TRBV6-2/TRBV6-3,CASSYPTEAFF
TRBV28,CASSLEQQETQYF
TRBV7-8,CASSNGLAGATDTQYF
TRBV28,CASTHGGGGSPYEQYF
TRBV15,CATSRTTTDTQYF
TRBV12-3/TRBV12-4,CASGGGRGRSSYEQYF
TRBV6-2/TRBV6-3,CASTNGGLAGDLRHNEQFF
TRBV20-1,CSARASGRANEQYF
TRBV20-1,CSARTGIESPLHF
TRBV6-1,CASSEADTGELFF
TRBV20-1,CSAIAGDTQYF
TRBV27,CASSLQGFREQPQHF
TRBV6-5,CASSYFRSGRASTGELFF
TRBV27,CASRQTGTSFYEQYF
TRBV5-1,CASSLAVDRGKEQYF
TRBV7-2,CASSRYDWNEQFF
TRBV28,CASSSASGILSPLHF